The rows below give T cell receptor beta chains drawn from one sample of a study of regulatory T cells in long-lasting Graves disease. Using its own MiXCR run on the multiplex PCR reads, TCRdb lists one record per CDR3 protein. The profile covers 350,000 to 550,000 distinct CDR3 sequences, with under 15% appearing a single time and 16% taken by the ten largest. A further study also used this sample, focusing on T cells in Graves' hyperthyroidism and ophthalmopathy.

Material: peripheral blood mononuclear cells (PBMCs), obtained at new diagnosis, from a patient treated with antithyroid drugs. Every receptor here comes from a woman in her 30s with Graves disease. Each CDR3 is given without its conserved first and last residue. Fields, in order: J gene, CDR3 length, V gene, CDR3 protein.

TRBJ1-1 11 TRBV20-1 SAQGFSNTEAF
TRBJ2-5 16 TRBV20-1 SARRGATSGKRGETQY
TRBJ2-7 14 TRBV27 ASSTLSGRVSYEQY
TRBJ1-1 10 TRBV5-1 ASRGENTEAF
TRBJ2-5 13 TRBV4-1 ASSQGLRAGETQY
TRBJ1-1 11 TRBV29-1 SVSQRLNTEAF
TRBJ2-7 13 TRBV11-2 ASSPGIQSTYEQY
TRBJ2-4 17 TRBV3-1 ASSLRAGGAGVAKNIQY
TRBJ2-5 12 TRBV5-5 ASRWTSGQETQY
TRBJ1-5 10 TRBV20-1 SAQGIHQPQH
TRBJ1-1 13 TRBV7-2 ASSTDPVMNTEAF
TRBJ1-5 11 TRBV2 ASSEQSNQPQH
TRBJ1-1 13 TRBV6-1 ASRYTGGIHTEAF
TRBJ2-1 15 TRBV10-3 AISERTGTSVYNEQF
TRBJ2-7 13 TRBV11-1 ASSLTTRGGYEQY
TRBJ2-4 11 TRBV7-9 ASSSRMGNIQY